What follows are 9 T cell receptor beta chains derived from one specimen sequenced in a study of blood T cell repertoires in COVID-19 (dated by TCRdb to between 2020 and 2021). The method behind the library was the immunoSEQ multiplex PCR assay. TCRdb took this table from immuneACCESS and kept in-frame rearrangements with V and J called. Such tables lack part of the clones; where checked against another copy, unresolved V genes explain under half of the gap, and the rest is unexplained. The sample includes approximately 220,000 clones, with around 84% observed a single time. The top ten hold 5% to 6.5% of the sample. What was sequenced was peripheral blood. Every receptor here comes from a woman between 55 and 75 years old who had recovered from COVID-19.

This clone has only one observation. V is TRBV11-3 and J is TRBJ2-3, with D possibly matching TRBD2 (6 bases). The germline V gene has CDR1 SGHNT and CDR2 YENEEA. The CDR3 runs to 14 residues. Trimming stripped 3 bases from V and 5 bases from J, with 12 bases between. Here the CDR3 reads CASSFSGTGDTQYF. The CDR3 coding sequence is TGTGCCAGCAGCTTCTCCGGGACTGGAGATACGCAGTATTTT.

The table lists this clone with a count of one. The chain employs TRBV5-1 and TRBJ2-4, with D perhaps TRBD2 (6 bases). V lost 0 bases and J lost 7, with 14 bases in between. The CDR3 is made up of 15 amino acids. Per the germline V gene, CDR1 is SGHRS and CDR2 is YFSETQ. CDR3 residues: CASSLEGSRENIQYF. In DNA form, the CDR3 reads TGCGCCAGCAGCTTGGAGGGGTCACGGGAGAACATTCAGTACTTC.

This clone showed up just once. The CDR3 is CASSSGGNQPQHF. In DNA, the CDR3 is TGTGCCAGCAGTTCCGGGGGCAATCAGCCCCAGCATTTT. The V call is TRBV27, the J call TRBJ1-5; no clear D gene. Trimming stripped 4 bases from V and 2 bases from J, with 6 bases between. The length of the CDR3 is 13 residues. Per germline, CDR1 MNHEY and CDR2 SMNVEV (reference sequence).

As to this clone: The germline gene is not matched at one end of the junction; a read error may be the cause. The V call is TRBV11-1, the J call TRBJ1-2; 9 bases fit TRBD1. The germline CDR1 and CDR2 sequences are SGHAT and FQDESV (reference sequence). The CDR3 length is 11 residues. Here the CDR3 reads CASSFGTGPVF. The CDR3 DNA sequence: TGTGCCAGCAGCTTTGGGACAGGGCCCGTGTTC.

The chain has TRBV30 and TRBJ1-2; D is ambiguous. Per the germline V gene, CDR1 is GTSNPN and CDR2 is SVGIG (reference sequence). V lost 1 base, J lost 5 bases, and 8 bases lay in between. The CDR3 contains 12 residues. CDR3 nucleotides: TGTGCCTGGAGTGGGCAGTTTTATGGCTACACCTTC. Translation: CAWSGQFYGYTF. The full variable domain, in which reference TRBV30 and TRBJ1-2 provide the parts outside the CDR3, is SQTIHQWPATLVQPVGSPLSLECTVEGTSNPNLYWYRQAAGRGLQLLFYSVGIGQISSEVPQNLSASRPQDRQFILSSKKLLLSDSGFYLCAWSGQFYGYTFGSGTRLTVV.

The chain employs TRBV7-6 and TRBJ2-2, with no clear D. Germline V gives CDR1 SGHVS, CDR2 FNYEAQ. The ends were cut back, 5 bases at V and 1 base at J, with 8 bases in the middle. The CDR3 runs to 14 residues. The CDR3 here is CASSQRQNTGELFF. The CDR3 DNA is TGTGCCAGCAGCCAGAGACAGAACACCGGGGAGCTGTTTTTT.

This clone was detected many times. The chain recombines TRBV5-5 with TRBJ1-4; 9 nucleotides agree with TRBD1. The trim removed 1 base at V and 8 bases at J, leaving 9 bases unmatched. There are 16 residues in the CDR3. Germline CDR1 SGHKS, CDR2 YYEKEE (reference sequence). CDR3 bases: TGTGCCAGCAGCTTGAATACCGGGACAGGGTCGGAAAAACTGTTTTTT. Encoded protein: CASSLNTGTGSEKLFF.

V gene TRBV5-6 combines with J gene TRBJ2-5, with TRBD1 matching over 7 bases. V shed 5 bases, J shed 5 bases, and the junction held 12 bases outside the gene matches. This CDR3 is built from 15 residues. Germline V gene sequence: CDR1 SGHDT, CDR2 YYEEEE. CDR3 nucleotides: TGTGCCAGCAGGCATGAACAGGGGCCGCCGGAGACCCAGTACTTC. This gives the protein CASRHEQGPPETQYF.

The V gene is TRBV9, the J gene TRBJ1-2; no reliable D call. Trimming shortened V by 2 bases and J by 3 bases, and 14 bases separated the two germline ends. Germline CDR1 SGDLS, CDR2 YYNGEE. The length of the CDR3 is 15 residues. This CDR3 is CASSVIGRGDYGYTF. Written as DNA, the CDR3 is TGTGCCAGCAGCGTGATAGGACGGGGAGACTATGGCTACACCTTC.